A selection of T cell receptor beta chains follows, all from one sample in a study of T cells after yellow fever vaccination. One entry per CDR3 protein results from TCRdb running MiXCR on the 5' RACE reads. The data contain some 400,000 distinct CDR3 sequences, 6% to 8% of them seen just once; the ten biggest clones take up 14% to 15%. The specimen comprised PBMCs, sampled 5 days after the yellow fever booster vaccination. These receptors all stem from a man aged 25 to 45 who received the YFV17D yellow fever vaccine. CDR3s include the opening cysteine and the closing phenylalanine or tryptophan. The D gene is left open where the match is weak. Clone size is given for some rows only: seen once, a few or many times, or a class if the clone is expanded.

J gene: TRBJ2-1; D gene: -; V gene: TRBV20-1; clone size: many; CDR3 protein: CRPFGEIGNEQFF; CDR3 DNA: TGCAGGCCGTTTGGGGAGATTGGCAATGAGCAGTTCTTC
J gene: TRBJ2-5; D gene: -; V gene: TRBV5-1; clone size: many; CDR3 protein: CASSLSQETQYF; CDR3 DNA: TGTGCCAGCAGCTTATCCCAAGAGACCCAGTACTTC
J gene: TRBJ2-7; D gene: -; V gene: TRBV28; clone size: many; CDR3 protein: CASLGWQGHSEQYF; CDR3 DNA: TGTGCCAGCCTAGGATGGCAGGGCCACTCCGAGCAGTACTTC
J gene: TRBJ1-2; D gene: -; V gene: TRBV9; clone size: many; CDR3 protein: CASSVGGNYGYTF; CDR3 DNA: TGTGCCAGCAGCGTAGGAGGGAACTATGGCTACACCTTC
J gene: TRBJ2-1; D gene: TRBD1; V gene: TRBV3-1; clone size: few; CDR3 protein: CASSRRQGGSNEQFF; CDR3 DNA: TGTGCCAGCAGCCGTCGACAGGGGGGAAGCAATGAGCAGTTCTTC
J gene: TRBJ2-7; D gene: -; V gene: TRBV10-3; clone size: -; CDR3 protein: CASSPGREGEQYF; CDR3 DNA: TGTGCCAGTTCGCCGGGGCGGGAAGGCGAGCAGTACTTC
J gene: TRBJ2-5; D gene: -; V gene: TRBV6-2/TRBV6-3; clone size: once; CDR3 protein: CASSQTAYQETQYF; CDR3 DNA: TGTGCCAGCAGTCAGACAGCTTACCAAGAGACCCAGTACTTC
J gene: TRBJ2-1; D gene: -; V gene: TRBV18; clone size: -; CDR3 protein: CASSPMTYNEQFF; CDR3 DNA: TGTGCCAGCTCACCAATGACCTACAATGAGCAGTTCTTC
J gene: TRBJ2-7; D gene: -; V gene: TRBV28; clone size: few; CDR3 protein: CASRSSSYEQYF; CDR3 DNA: TGTGCCAGCAGATCGAGCTCCTACGAGCAGTACTTC
J gene: TRBJ2-7; D gene: -; V gene: TRBV5-8; clone size: once; CDR3 protein: CAISFIPLLSYEQYF; CDR3 DNA: TGTGCCATCAGCTTCATTCCCCTCCTCTCCTACGAGCAGTACTTC
J gene: TRBJ2-7; D gene: TRBD1; V gene: TRBV6-2/TRBV6-3; clone size: many; CDR3 protein: CASRTGTGGSYEQYF; CDR3 DNA: TGTGCCAGCAGGACCGGGACAGGGGGGTCCTACGAGCAGTACTTC
J gene: TRBJ2-7; D gene: -; V gene: TRBV7-2; clone size: few; CDR3 protein: CASSLVGSGGDYEQYF; CDR3 DNA: TGTGCCAGCAGCTTAGTCGGTAGCGGAGGGGATTACGAGCAGTACTTC
J gene: TRBJ2-7; D gene: -; V gene: TRBV7-2; clone size: many; CDR3 protein: CASSFLYYEQYF; CDR3 DNA: TGTGCCAGCAGCTTCTTGTACTACGAGCAGTACTTC
J gene: TRBJ2-1; D gene: -; V gene: TRBV4-2; clone size: many; CDR3 protein: CASSQVHYPGNNEQFF; CDR3 DNA: TGTGCCAGCAGCCAAGTTCACTACCCGGGAAACAATGAGCAGTTCTTC
J gene: TRBJ2-3; D gene: -; V gene: TRBV20-1; clone size: few; CDR3 protein: CSVSLGTDTQYF; CDR3 DNA: TGCAGTGTTTCATTAGGGACAGATACGCAGTATTTT
J gene: TRBJ2-7; D gene: -; V gene: TRBV29-1; clone size: many; CDR3 protein: CSVVGISYEQYF; CDR3 DNA: TGCAGCGTTGTCGGGATTTCCTACGAGCAGTACTTC
J gene: TRBJ1-5; D gene: -; V gene: TRBV4-2; clone size: -; CDR3 protein: CASSQDIKVSNQPQHF; CDR3 DNA: TGTGCCAGCAGCCAAGATATTAAGGTTAGCAATCAGCCCCAGCATTTT
J gene: TRBJ1-3; D gene: -; V gene: TRBV5-6; clone size: many; CDR3 protein: CASSDLQVDSGNTIYF; CDR3 DNA: TGTGCCAGCAGCGACTTACAGGTAGACTCTGGAAACACCATATATTTT
J gene: TRBJ1-4; D gene: -; V gene: TRBV7-2; clone size: -; CDR3 protein: CASSLATHEKLFF; CDR3 DNA: TGTGCCAGCAGCTTAGCTACCCATGAAAAACTGTTTTTT
J gene: TRBJ2-3; D gene: TRBD2; V gene: TRBV20-1; clone size: few; CDR3 protein: CCASLTSGGTTDTQYF; CDR3 DNA: TGCTGTGCTAGTCTCACTAGCGGGGGTACCACAGATACGCAGTATTTT
J gene: TRBJ1-5; D gene: TRBD1; V gene: TRBV12-3/TRBV12-4; clone size: few; CDR3 protein: CASSTTGGARQPQHF; CDR3 DNA: TGTGCCAGCAGTACCACAGGGGGCGCTCGTCAGCCCCAGCATTTT
J gene: TRBJ1-5; D gene: -; V gene: TRBV12-3/TRBV12-4; clone size: many; CDR3 protein: CASRVGDSRQPQHF; CDR3 DNA: TGTGCCAGCAGGGTAGGCGACAGTAGACAGCCCCAGCATTTT
J gene: TRBJ2-5; D gene: -; V gene: TRBV11-1; clone size: -; CDR3 protein: CASSSFPRHQETQYF; CDR3 DNA: TGTGCCAGCAGCTCCTTTCCGCGGCACCAAGAGACCCAGTACTTC
J gene: TRBJ2-3; D gene: TRBD2; V gene: TRBV10-2; clone size: -; CDR3 protein: CASSDTKWASGSLADTQYF; CDR3 DNA: TGCGCCAGCAGTGACACGAAGTGGGCTAGCGGGAGTTTAGCAGATACGCAGTATTTT
J gene: TRBJ2-7; D gene: -; V gene: TRBV5-1; clone size: many; CDR3 protein: CASSPRPRYEQYF; CDR3 DNA: TGCGCCAGCAGCCCGCGACCCCGCTACGAGCAGTACTTC
J gene: TRBJ1-2; D gene: -; V gene: TRBV30; clone size: few; CDR3 protein: CAWSGTWSVYGYTF; CDR3 DNA: TGTGCCTGGTCTGGGACCTGGAGCGTCTATGGCTACACCTTC
J gene: TRBJ2-1; D gene: -; V gene: TRBV20-1; clone size: -; CDR3 protein: CSAIRLVQGNEQFF; CDR3 DNA: TGCAGTGCTATCCGACTAGTGCAAGGGAATGAGCAGTTCTTC
J gene: TRBJ1-6; D gene: TRBD1; V gene: TRBV28; clone size: few; CDR3 protein: CASSPWTGEASPLHF; CDR3 DNA: TGTGCCAGCAGTCCTTGGACAGGGGAGGCTTCACCCCTCCACTTT
J gene: TRBJ2-3; D gene: -; V gene: TRBV18; clone size: few; CDR3 protein: CASSAWSTDTQYF; CDR3 DNA: TGTGCCAGCTCAGCCTGGAGCACAGATACGCAGTATTTT
J gene: TRBJ1-5; D gene: TRBD1; V gene: TRBV7-2; clone size: few; CDR3 protein: CASSRGQGPHQPQHF; CDR3 DNA: TGTGCCAGCAGCCGCGGACAGGGGCCCCATCAGCCCCAGCATTTT
J gene: TRBJ1-5; D gene: TRBD1; V gene: TRBV19; clone size: -; CDR3 protein: CASSIRQGFQPQHF; CDR3 DNA: TGTGCCAGTAGTATAAGACAGGGATTTCAGCCCCAGCATTTT
J gene: TRBJ2-2; D gene: -; V gene: TRBV28; clone size: many; CDR3 protein: CASSLSGLNTGELFF; CDR3 DNA: TGTGCCAGCAGCTTGTCGGGCTTGAACACCGGGGAGCTGTTTTTT
J gene: TRBJ2-7; D gene: TRBD1; V gene: TRBV5-1; clone size: few; CDR3 protein: CASSLQQGAGYEQYF; CDR3 DNA: TGCGCCAGCAGTTTGCAACAGGGGGCTGGCTACGAGCAGTACTTC
J gene: TRBJ2-5; D gene: TRBD1; V gene: TRBV7-9; clone size: many; CDR3 protein: CASSLARTGLKTQYF; CDR3 DNA: TGTGCCAGCAGCTTAGCGCGGACAGGGTTGAAGACCCAGTACTTC
J gene: TRBJ2-7; D gene: -; V gene: TRBV6-1; clone size: -; CDR3 protein: CASASGRAYEQYF; CDR3 DNA: TGTGCCAGCGCCAGCGGGCGAGCCTACGAGCAGTACTTC
J gene: TRBJ2-1; D gene: -; V gene: TRBV10-3; clone size: -; CDR3 protein: CAISDLERGFSYNEQFF; CDR3 DNA: TGTGCCATCAGTGACCTGGAACGGGGGTTCTCCTACAATGAGCAGTTCTTC
J gene: TRBJ2-1; D gene: -; V gene: TRBV27; clone size: -; CDR3 protein: CASSLSYRGVEQFF; CDR3 DNA: TGTGCCAGCAGTTTATCGTATCGGGGTGTTGAGCAGTTCTTC
J gene: TRBJ2-1; D gene: -; V gene: TRBV5-4; clone size: -; CDR3 protein: CAIQDLRRPNEQFF; CDR3 DNA: TGTGCCATCCAGGACCTTCGACGACCCAATGAGCAGTTCTTC
J gene: TRBJ2-1; D gene: TRBD2; V gene: TRBV20-1; clone size: few; CDR3 protein: CSARHRGLAGLNSYNEQFF; CDR3 DNA: TGCAGTGCTAGACACCGGGGACTAGCGGGATTGAACTCCTACAATGAGCAGTTCTTC
J gene: TRBJ2-1; D gene: TRBD2; V gene: TRBV19; clone size: many; CDR3 protein: CASSISGSTNEQFF; CDR3 DNA: TGTGCCAGTAGTATTAGCGGGAGCACGAATGAGCAGTTCTTC
J gene: TRBJ2-1; D gene: TRBD2; V gene: TRBV19; clone size: -; CDR3 protein: CASSIGLAGGSEQFF; CDR3 DNA: TGTGCCAGTAGTATAGGACTAGCGGGAGGTAGTGAGCAGTTCTTC
J gene: TRBJ2-3; D gene: TRBD2; V gene: TRBV27; clone size: many; CDR3 protein: CASSAGGLRAQRDTPYF; CDR3 DNA: TGTGCCTCCTCGGCGGGAGGACTGCGAGCACAGAGAGATACTCCGTATTTT
J gene: TRBJ2-1; D gene: TRBD2; V gene: TRBV11-2; clone size: many; CDR3 protein: CASSLKGAGGLTFYNEQFF; CDR3 DNA: TGTGCCAGCAGCTTGAAGGGAGCGGGAGGACTTACTTTCTACAATGAGCAGTTCTTC
J gene: TRBJ2-1; D gene: -; V gene: TRBV19; clone size: -; CDR3 protein: CASSTTTYNEQFF; CDR3 DNA: TGTGCCAGTAGTACGACAACCTACAATGAGCAGTTCTTC
J gene: TRBJ1-1; D gene: -; V gene: TRBV4-1; clone size: -; CDR3 protein: CASSQRGNMNTEAFF; CDR3 DNA: TGCGCCAGCAGCCAGCGAGGGAACATGAACACTGAAGCTTTCTTT
J gene: TRBJ2-7; D gene: TRBD1; V gene: TRBV20-1; clone size: -; CDR3 protein: CSAPDRSTYEQYF; CDR3 DNA: TGCAGTGCTCCGGACAGGTCAACCTACGAGCAGTACTTC
J gene: TRBJ2-3; D gene: TRBD2; V gene: TRBV5-4; clone size: -; CDR3 protein: CASSFQAGGPDTQYF; CDR3 DNA: TGTGCCAGCAGCTTTCAAGCGGGAGGGCCAGATACGCAGTATTTT
J gene: TRBJ1-1; D gene: -; V gene: TRBV6-2/TRBV6-3; clone size: -; CDR3 protein: CASSPDRLTEAFF; CDR3 DNA: TGTGCCAGCAGCCCTGACAGGCTCACTGAAGCTTTCTTT
J gene: TRBJ1-6; D gene: TRBD1; V gene: TRBV12-3/TRBV12-4; clone size: few; CDR3 protein: CASGLGQGKSPLHF; CDR3 DNA: TGTGCCAGCGGCCTGGGACAGGGTAAATCACCCCTCCACTTT
J gene: TRBJ2-3; D gene: -; V gene: TRBV5-4; clone size: few; CDR3 protein: CASSPEGDTQYF; CDR3 DNA: TGTGCCAGCAGCCCAGAGGGCGATACGCAGTATTTT
J gene: TRBJ2-6; D gene: TRBD1; V gene: TRBV7-9; clone size: -; CDR3 protein: CASSYGTGNAGANVLTF; CDR3 DNA: TGTGCCAGCAGCTATGGGACAGGGAATGCTGGGGCCAACGTCCTGACTTTC